This T cell receptor beta chain was obtained from a study of sequential checkpoint blockade in melanoma (dated by TCRdb to the late 2010s). Libraries were built with the immunoSEQ multiplex PCR assay. The immuneACCESS repertoire file appears here via TCRdb, limited to in-frame rearrangements. These files lack a portion of the clones; in checked studies, under half of the deficit traces to unresolved V genes, and the cause of the others is not known. A total of a few thousand clones appear in this sample, more than 45% of them only once. The ten largest make up about 43% of the sample. Per the publication, the treatment or condition label means: randomized to nivolumab then ipilimumab (arm A) or the reverse (arm B). The sequences come from CD8+ T cells sorted from blood (inferred from file names), collected from a patient given nivolumab and ipilimumab in sequence. Receptors were obtained from a human donor with melanoma.

This clone occurred a few times. This rearrangement joins TRBV7-2 to TRBJ2-7; 8 positions agree with TRBD1. Germline CDR1 reads SGHTA; CDR2 reads FQGNSA. CDR3 length equals 15 residues. Germline trimming cut 5 bases from V and 4 bases from J; bases unmatched to any gene: 10. The CDR3 loop is CASSLGTGISYEQYF. Written as DNA, the CDR3 is TGTGCCAGCAGCCTCGGGACAGGTATTTCGTACGAGCAGTACTTC.